This T cell receptor (beta chain) was obtained from a study of T cells after somatic rescue of genetic block. The V and J ends lost 0 bases and 6 bases, in that order; junction bases with no gene match: 10. In germline, CDR1 is LGHNA, CDR2 YSLEER. The CDR3 consists of 17 residues. Assay: immunoSEQ multiplex PCR; the TCRdb copy retains only in-frame clones and omits some. The table has 67,000 or so clones, roughly 93% seen once. The chain uses TRBV4-3 and TRBJ2-3; 9 nucleotides agree with TRBD1. Specimen: peripheral blood mononuclear cells (PBMCs). This sequence was found in a man in his thirties or forties. The CDR3 sequence is CASSQEEGTGLPDTQYF. DNA of the CDR3: TGCGCCAGCAGCCAAGAGGAGGGGACAGGGCTCCCCGATACGCAGTATTTT.